These 23 T cell receptor beta chains were all obtained from the same sample, sequenced in a study of blood T cell repertoires in COVID-19. TCRdb's table, derived via immunoSEQ multiplex PCR, lists solely in-frame clones and lacks some. This table has roughly 70,000 clones, about 70% appearing once. Input material: peripheral blood. The receptors here all came from a man aged 55 to 70 with acute or convalescent COVID-19.

The J gene is TRBJ1-4, the V gene TRBV5-6; D perhaps matches TRBD1 (6 bases). The V end lost 1 base, the J end lost 8 bases, and 18 bases lay between the germline ends. This CDR3 is 16 amino acids long. Germline-derived CDR1 and CDR2 are SGHDT and YYEEEE. This CDR3 reads CASSLSLDRGGEKLFF. Here the CDR3 DNA reads TGTGCCAGCAGCTTGAGCCTGGACAGAGGAGGAGAAAAACTGTTTTTT.

This chain uses TRBV5-1 with TRBJ1-2; 10 nucleotides align to TRBD1. Germline V lookup: CDR1 SGHRS, CDR2 YFSETQ. The junction had 4 bases not matched to a gene; V was cut back by 5 bases and J by 6 bases. The CDR3 runs to 13 residues. The CDR3 protein is CASRAGTGDGYTF. In DNA, the CDR3 is TGCGCCAGCAGGGCTGGGACAGGGGATGGCTACACCTTC.

DNA for the CDR3: TGTGCCAGCAGTTCGCAATCCCTTTCCGGGGATACAGATACGCAGTATTTT. Amino acid sequence: CASSSQSLSGDTDTQYF. This sequence joins TRBV28 and TRBJ2-3; maybe TRBD2 (5 bases). The CDR3 covers 17 residues. In germline, CDR1 is MDHEN, CDR2 SYDVKM. V was clipped by 4 bases and J by 3 bases, with 20 bases between them.

The chain combines TRBV7-3 with TRBJ2-3, with 10 bases aligning to TRBD2. V trimming: 6 bases; J trimming: 6 bases; junction bases outside the gene matches: 18. The CDR3 has 18 amino acids. CDR1 and CDR2 (germline): SGHTA, FQGTGA. In DNA, the CDR3 is TGTGCCAGCAGTTTAGGCATCATCGGGCTAGCGGGAGAGGATACGCAGTATTTT. Translating gives CASSLGIIGLAGEDTQYF.

The V and J genes are TRBV12-3 or TRBV12-4 and TRBJ2-1, with D hard to call. CDR3 length equals 13 residues. V lost 6 bases and J 6 bases, leaving 12 bases between the germline ends. The CDR3: CASRLRSGNEQFF. As DNA, the CDR3 is TGTGCCAGCAGGTTAAGGAGTGGCAATGAGCAGTTCTTC.

This clone occurred once. V and J are TRBV6-5 and TRBJ2-5; possibly TRBD1 for D (7 bases). Germline CDR1 reads MNHEY; CDR2 reads SVGAGI. Deletions cut 6 bases from V and 4 bases from J, with 12 bases between. The CDR3 length is 13 residues. The CDR3: CASRNQGGETQYF. The DNA for the CDR3 is TGTGCCAGCAGGAACCAGGGGGGAGAGACCCAGTACTTC.

The chain links TRBV5-4 to TRBJ2-1, with D possibly being TRBD1 (5 bases). Germline CDR1 reads SGHNT; CDR2 reads YYREEE (reference sequence). V lost 6 bases and J 3 bases, leaving 7 bases between the germline ends. CDR3 length equals 12 residues. CDR3 in DNA: TGTGCCAGCACTCAGGGCTACAATGAGCAGTTCTTC. It is translated as CASTQGYNEQFF.

CDR3 loop: CASSSEAGQETQYF. As DNA, the CDR3 is TGTGCCAGCAGCTCAGAAGCGGGACAAGAGACCCAGTACTTC. This chain connects TRBV7-3 to TRBJ2-5, with 7 bases that match TRBD2. V shed 4 bases, J shed 2 bases, and the junction held 4 bases outside the gene matches. There are 14 residues in the CDR3. CDR1 and CDR2 (germline): SGHTA, FQGTGA.

The V and J genes are TRBV5-4 and TRBJ1-1; unclear D gene. Trimming cost V 6 bases and J 0 bases, with 9 bases left between them. Germline values: CDR1 SGHNT, CDR2 YYREEE (reference sequence). The CDR3 runs 13 residues. CDR3 region: CASTGHVNTEAFF. CDR3 in DNA: TGTGCCAGCACAGGCCATGTGAACACTGAAGCTTTCTTT.

This clone was counted once. The V call is TRBV5-8, the J call TRBJ2-2; no clear D. The V gene lost 1 base and the J gene lost 1 base, with 11 bases spanning the gap. Germline lookup yields CDR1 SGHTS and CDR2 YDEGEE. This CDR3 has 16 amino acids. CDR3 sequence: CASSLIRLENTGELFF. The CDR3 coding sequence is TGTGCCAGCAGCTTGATTAGACTGGAGAACACCGGGGAGCTGTTTTTT.

The table lists this clone with a few counts. The rearrangement uses TRBV7-6 and TRBJ2-3, with 11 bases aligning to TRBD2. Germline CDR1 is SGHVS and CDR2 is FNYEAQ. With 3 bases clipped from V and 7 bases from J, the junction kept 9 bases outside the gene matches. The CDR3 has 16 residues. CDR3: CASSFSGRVLTYTQYF. The DNA of the CDR3 is TGTGCCAGCAGCTTTAGCGGGAGGGTTCTTACCTATACGCAGTATTTT.

This chain connects TRBV10-3 to TRBJ2-5; 8 bases match TRBD1. The J segment lost 4 bases and the V segment lost 3 bases, leaving 7 bases of the junction unmatched. The length of the CDR3 is 15 residues. Germline values: CDR1 ENHRY, CDR2 SYGVKD. The CDR3 region has the DNA TGTGCCATCAGTGACAGGGGGCGGGATATAGAGACCCAGTACTTC. Protein: CAISDRGRDIETQYF.

The chain uses TRBV3-1 (or the pseudogene TRBV3-2) and TRBJ2-5, with 7 bases matching TRBD2. CDR1 is LGHDT, CDR2 YNNKEL, per germline (reference sequence). The V segment lost 4 bases and the J segment 3 bases; nucleotides outside the gene matches: 8. The CDR3 length is 15 residues. The CDR3 DNA reads as TGTGCCAGCAGCCCCCGAACGGCGGGGGAAGAGACCCAGTACTTC. It is translated as CASSPRTAGEETQYF.

This chain links TRBV2 with TRBJ2-5; D may be TRBD1 (6 bases). V dropped 6 bases and J dropped 2 bases, with 10 bases sitting between them. Germline assignment: CDR1 SNHLY and CDR2 FYNNEI. The CDR3 is 13 residues long. The CDR3 DNA reads TGTGCCAGCAGGGTGGACAGTCAAGAGACCCAGTACTTC. Encoded protein: CASRVDSQETQYF.

CDR3 residues: CASSWRTGVAYEQYF. As DNA, the CDR3 is TGCGCCAGCAGCTGGAGGACAGGGGTCGCCTACGAGCAGTACTTC. This sequence joins TRBV5-1 and TRBJ2-7; 9 bases line up with TRBD1. Germline CDR1 is SGHRS and CDR2 is YFSETQ. The CDR3 totals 15 residues. Trimming removed 3 bases from V and 2 bases from J; junction bases left unmatched: 6.

The chain combines TRBV24-1 with TRBJ2-7; D is uncertain. V was shortened by 9 bases and J by 7 bases, with 18 bases between the two germline ends. This CDR3 is built from 13 residues. Germline loops: CDR1 KGHDR, CDR2 SFDVKD. The CDR3 nucleotides read TGTGCCACCGTAGGAGCCGTTACGTGGGAGCAGTACTTC. This encodes CATVGAVTWEQYF.

The chain joins TRBV24-1 to TRBJ2-1; D gene ambiguous. The germline CDR1 and CDR2 sequences are KGHDR and SFDVKD. The CDR3 is 13 amino acids. Trimming cost V 9 bases and J 8 bases, with 16 bases left between them. The CDR3 here is CATASPPEDEQFF. Written as DNA, the CDR3 is TGTGCCACCGCAAGCCCTCCAGAGGATGAGCAGTTCTTC.

The chain joins TRBV24-1 to TRBJ2-2; tentatively, D is TRBD1 (8 bases). CDR1 is KGHDR and CDR2 is SFDVKD in the germline V gene. Between the trimmed V and J ends, which lost 9 bases and 4 bases, there was a span of 17 bases. CDR3 size: 15 residues. Here the CDR3 reads CATEWTGRGTGELFF. As DNA, the CDR3 is TGTGCCACCGAGTGGACAGGGAGGGGCACCGGGGAGCTGTTTTTT.

The gene calls are TRBV5-1 and TRBJ2-2; 8 bases fit TRBD2. CDR1 SGHRS and CDR2 YFSETQ come from the germline V gene. The CDR3 has 16 residues. The CDR3 region has the DNA TGCGCAGCGGGGGCCCGGGAAGCGTCGAACACCGGGGAGCTGTTTTTT. As protein: CAAGAREASNTGELFF. Looking up the rest from reference TRBV5-1 and TRBJ2-2 gives the full variable domain: KAGVTQTPRYLIKTRGQQVTLSCSPISGHRSVSWYQQTPGQGLQFLFEYFSETQRNKGNFPGRFSGRQFSNSRSEMNVSTLELGDSALYLCAAGAREASNTGELFFGEGSRLTVL.

The chain's CDR3 is CATSRERQGKLDIQYF. CDR3 DNA: TGTGCCACCAGCAGAGAGAGACAGGGGAAGCTGGACATTCAGTACTTC. The V and J genes are TRBV15 and TRBJ2-4; 8 bases match TRBD1. This CDR3 has 16 residues. In germline, CDR1 is LNHNV, CDR2 YYDKDF (reference sequence). V dropped 0 bases and J dropped 8; count of bases not matched to a gene: 9.

The J gene is TRBJ2-3, the V gene TRBV15; the match to TRBD1 covers 7 bases. There are 14 residues in the CDR3. V was pared by 5 bases and J by 1 base, with 3 bases of the junction left unmatched. Germline V CDR1 and CDR2: LNHNV, YYDKDF (reference sequence). The CDR3 DNA reads TGTGCCACCAGCGAAGGGACAGGCACAGATACGCAGTATTTT. As protein: CATSEGTGTDTQYF.

The rearrangement joins TRBV14 to TRBJ2-6, with 7 bases identical to TRBD1. In germline, CDR1 is SGHDN, CDR2 FVKESK. This CDR3 region has 16 residues. The junction had 2 bases not matched to a gene; V was cut back by 3 bases and J by 0 bases. This CDR3 is CASSQDRYSGANVLTF. CDR3 coding DNA: TGTGCCAGCAGCCAGGACAGGTACTCTGGGGCCAACGTCCTGACTTTC.

The gene calls are TRBV6-7 and TRBJ1-5, with D possibly matching TRBD1 (6 bases). TRBV6-7 is filed as an ORF, its function uncertain. V was pared by 0 bases and J by 10 bases, with 19 bases between. The CDR3 totals 16 residues. The CDR3 here is CASSYSRGAQGSPQHF. Written as DNA, the CDR3 is TGTGCCAGCAGTTACTCGCGGGGGGCCCAGGGGTCCCCCCAGCATTTT.